A selection of T cell receptor beta chains follows, all from one sample in a study of patients and donors after allogeneic stem cell transplantation. TCRdb itself ran the RT-PCR reads through MiXCR, one entry per CDR3 protein. Of approximately 60,000 distinct CDR3 sequences in the sample, roughly 15% were seen once. The sequencing input was blood, either unsorted or a sorted T cell fraction (not recorded which). These receptors all come from a human donor who was either an allogeneic HSCT recipient or a stem cell or donor lymphocyte infusion donor (not recorded which). It is not recorded whose cells these are; they may come from a transplant donor. The CDR3 runs from the conserved cysteine through the conserved F or W. The D gene is left open where the match is weak. The size of a clone is reported for some rows only, either as once, few or many, or as a class for expanded clones.

CDR3 protein	CDR3 DNA	clone size	D gene	V gene	J gene
CASSLLAETYEQYF	TGCGCCAGCAGCTTGTTAGCGGAGACCTACGAGCAGTACTTC	few	NA	TRBV5-1	TRBJ2-7
CASSPPQGRETQYF	TGTGCCAGCTCTCCCCCACAGGGGAGGGAGACCCAGTACTTC	few	NA	TRBV6-5	TRBJ2-5
CASGPGPTGPQYF	TGTGCCTCCGGTCCGGGACCGACAGGGCCGCAGTATTTT	few	TRBD1	TRBV9	TRBJ2-3
CATSGGSLGDIQYF	TGTGCCACCAGCGGTGGATCCCTAGGGGACATTCAGTACTTC	NA	NA	TRBV15	TRBJ2-4
CASSYRGAVNSPLHF	TGTGCCAGCAGTTACAGGGGGGCAGTAAATTCACCCCTCCACTTT	many	NA	TRBV6-5	TRBJ1-6
CASSTGTSSYEQYF	TGTGCCAGCAGCACCGGGACTAGCTCCTACGAGCAGTACTTC	many	TRBD2	TRBV5-6	TRBJ2-7
CASSAVSGSPGNEQFF	TGTGCCAGCAGCGCGGTGAGCGGGAGCCCAGGCAATGAGCAGTTCTTC	NA	TRBD2	TRBV9	TRBJ2-1
CASSLPGSYSEQFF	TGTGCCAGCAGCTTACCGGGCTCCTACAGTGAGCAGTTCTTC	NA	NA	TRBV7-8	TRBJ2-1
CATSDRGDWGNEQFF	TGTGCCACCAGTGACAGGGGCGATTGGGGGAATGAGCAGTTCTTC	NA	NA	TRBV24-1	TRBJ2-1
CASSQDSLGDHPQHF	TGTGCCAGCAGCCAAGATAGCCTGGGAGATCACCCCCAGCATTTT	NA	NA	TRBV3-1	TRBJ1-5
CATSRDQGLFTEAFF	TGTGCCACCAGCAGAGACCAGGGGTTATTCACTGAAGCTTTCTTT	few	NA	TRBV15	TRBJ1-1
CASSTTGPNQPQHF	TGTGCCAGCAGCACCACAGGGCCCAATCAGCCCCAGCATTTT	many	NA	TRBV5-6	TRBJ1-5
CASSEALFWTGGPAGTDTQYF	TGTGCCAGCAGTGAAGCGCTTTTTTGGACAGGGGGTCCGGCTGGTACAGATACGCAGTATTTT	few	TRBD1	TRBV6-1	TRBJ2-3
CASSFQVGVNQPQHF	TGTGCCAGCAGTTTTCAGGTAGGGGTCAATCAGCCCCAGCATTTT	many	NA	TRBV6-2/TRBV6-3	TRBJ1-5
CASSPYGEVYDEQFF	TGTGCCAGCTCACCATATGGGGAGGTGTACGATGAGCAGTTCTTC	NA	NA	TRBV18	TRBJ2-1
CASSREREAYNEQFF	TGTGCCAGCAGCCGAGAGAGGGAGGCCTACAATGAGCAGTTCTTC	NA	NA	TRBV11-3	TRBJ2-1
CASSLGGAWDRVQPQHF	TGTGCCAGCAGCTTAGGAGGGGCATGGGATAGGGTTCAGCCCCAGCATTTT	many	NA	TRBV7-9	TRBJ1-5
CASSLGQGEADTQYF	TGTGCCAGCAGCTTAGGGCAGGGGGAAGCAGATACGCAGTATTTT	NA	TRBD1	TRBV7-9	TRBJ2-3
CASSFYRTANYGYTF	TGTGCCAGCAGCTTTTATCGGACGGCCAACTATGGCTACACCTTC	many	NA	TRBV7-2	TRBJ1-2
CASDPGPAPAGSYNEQFF	TGTGCCAGCGATCCGGGACCGGCCCCTGCAGGCTCCTACAATGAGCAGTTCTTC	NA	NA	TRBV4-2	TRBJ2-1
CASSFEKLGDTQYF	TGTGCCAGCAGCTTTGAGAAGCTGGGAGATACGCAGTATTTT	many	NA	TRBV5-6	TRBJ2-3
CATGGDNTEAFF	TGTGCTACCGGGGGGGACAACACTGAAGCTTTCTTT	many	NA	TRBV6-5	TRBJ1-1
CASSSGQGNWEQYF	TGTGCCAGCAGTTCGGGACAGGGAAACTGGGAGCAGTACTTC	few	TRBD1	TRBV27	TRBJ2-7
CASSHPQGQNIQETQYF	TGTGCCAGCAGTCATCCTCAGGGACAGAACATCCAAGAGACCCAGTACTTC	NA	TRBD1	TRBV12-3/TRBV12-4	TRBJ2-5
CSASLGIDSLYSNQPQHF	TGCAGTGCTAGTTTGGGGATCGACAGCCTTTATAGCAATCAGCCCCAGCATTTT	many	NA	TRBV20-1	TRBJ1-5
CATSDPRGAGYNEQFF	TGTGCCACCAGTGATCCCCGTGGAGCGGGGTACAATGAGCAGTTCTTC	few	TRBD2	TRBV24-1	TRBJ2-1
CASRPGTGEGYTF	TGTGCCAGCAGGCCCGGGACAGGGGAAGGCTACACCTTC	many	TRBD1	TRBV12-3/TRBV12-4	TRBJ1-2
CSARDFQVLTF	TGCAGTGCTAGAGACTTTCAGGTACTCACCTTC	few	NA	TRBV20-1	TRBJ1-2
CASSEPYTSGSSHEQFF	TGCGCCAGCAGTGAGCCCTATACTAGCGGGAGTAGCCATGAGCAGTTCTTC	NA	TRBD2	TRBV10-2	TRBJ2-1
CASSVGQGAEKLFF	TGTGCCAGCAGCGTCGGACAGGGCGCTGAAAAACTGTTTTTT	NA	TRBD1	TRBV7-2	TRBJ1-4
CAWRRTGDRSGYTF	TGTGCCTGGAGAAGGACAGGGGATCGGAGCGGCTACACCTTC	many	TRBD1	TRBV30	TRBJ1-2
CASSIETSGRSSYNEQFF	TGTGCCAGTAGTATAGAGACTAGCGGTAGAAGCTCCTACAATGAGCAGTTCTTC	NA	TRBD2	TRBV19	TRBJ2-1
CASSPGGLGELFF	TGCGCCAGCAGCCCCGGGGGGCTGGGGGAGCTGTTTTTT	NA	NA	TRBV5-1	TRBJ2-2
CASSRLAGGPGEQFF	TGTGCTAGCAGCCGTTTGGCGGGAGGGCCCGGTGAGCAGTTCTTC	few	TRBD2	TRBV7-7	TRBJ2-1
CASSPRFSGTGELFF	TGTGCCAGCAGTCCAAGGTTCTCGGGCACCGGGGAGCTGTTTTTT	NA	NA	TRBV12-3/TRBV12-4	TRBJ2-2
CASRPDRTNYGYTF	TGCGCCAGCAGGCCGGACAGAACAAACTATGGCTACACCTTC	many	NA	TRBV5-1	TRBJ1-2
CASSRDRGYEQYF	TGTGCCAGCAGCCGCGACAGGGGCTACGAGCAGTACTTC	NA	TRBD1	TRBV7-6	TRBJ2-7
CAWSVLTRAFF	TGTGCCTGGAGTGTACTAACTAGAGCTTTCTTT	NA	NA	TRBV30	TRBJ1-1
CASSLETSGRGLETQYF	TGCGCCAGCAGCTTGGAGACTAGCGGGAGAGGGTTGGAGACCCAGTACTTC	many	TRBD2	TRBV5-1	TRBJ2-5
CASSLPGPYNEQFF	TGTGCCAGCAGCCTTCCGGGTCCGTACAATGAGCAGTTCTTC	NA	NA	TRBV9	TRBJ2-1
CASSFGSGTEAFF	TGTGCCAGCAGCTTTGGCTCGGGTACTGAAGCTTTCTTT	NA	NA	TRBV5-5	TRBJ1-1
CASSPDTGSPRYRGFF	TGTGCCAGCAGCCCCGATACCGGGTCCCCGCGCTATCGGGGGTTCTTC	few	NA	TRBV14	TRBJ2-1
CASSESGGLSYNEQFF	TGTGCCAGCAGCGAAAGTGGGGGTCTCTCCTACAATGAGCAGTTCTTC	few	NA	TRBV2	TRBJ2-1
CASSLVRDYEQYF	TGTGCCAGCAGTTTGGTCCGCGACTACGAGCAGTACTTC	few	NA	TRBV12-3/TRBV12-4	TRBJ2-7
CASSGAGVSYNEQFF	TGCGCCAGCAGTGGGGCGGGGGTCTCCTACAATGAGCAGTTCTTC	few	TRBD2	TRBV10-1	TRBJ2-1
CASSYGGRVDEKLFF	TGTGCCAGCAGTTACGGGGGGCGGGTAGATGAAAAACTGTTTTTT	NA	NA	TRBV6-6	TRBJ1-4